This TCR beta chain was sequenced during a study of shared clonotypes between healthy human individuals. About this clone: Antigen specificity is unknown.

Sequenced by immunoSEQ multiplex PCR; TCRdb stores in-frame clones only, minus some. The data hold about 2,500,000 clones, with approximately 90% observed a single time. Each sample came from a Caucasian adult donor living in Nashville, Tennessee. Findings and caveats of the study: Across a few donors, naive CD4 shared roughly 5.2%, naive CD8 3% to 3.5%, memory CD4 approximately 2.5%, memory CD8 approximately 0.4%.

The CDR3 length is 15 residues. Germline V gene data show CDR1 as SGHTS and CDR2 as YDEGEE. V dropped 6 bases and J dropped 0; count of bases not matched to a gene: 8. The V gene is TRBV5-8, the J gene TRBJ2-7; 8 bases match TRBD1. The sample comprised naive CD4+ T cells sorted from blood. Subset of the sample: CD45RA+ positively selected. This TCR came from a man aged 18 to 29 in good health. CDR3 coding DNA: TGTGCCAGCACCCTGGGGCAGGGGGCCTCCTACGAGCAGTACTTC. Translated: CASTLGQGASYEQYF.